This T cell receptor (beta chain) was retrieved from a study of monozygotic twins with inflammatory bowel disease. No DNA is given; TCRdb re-called the 5' RACE reads and lists each CDR3 protein once. The sample totals around 380,000 distinct CDR3 sequences. The CDR3 is 14 amino acids. Germline values: CDR1 KGHSH, CDR2 LQKENI. Sequencing was carried out using blood. The sequence was obtained from a human donor with ulcerative colitis or Crohn's disease, or a healthy co-twin of an affected twin (not recorded which). The chain uses TRBV18 and TRBJ1-2. CDR3: CASSPPVGSYGYTF.